This entry features one TCR beta chain sequence. Its antigen specificity is not known. Base-call qualities are not available, and no considerably larger clone is one nucleotide away. This sample was included in a study of cytomegalovirus exposure and HLA in healthy donors (dated by TCRdb to 2015 to 2018). Describing the broader study: An earlier analysis of roughly 630 of the donors reported more than 250 Gb of sequence data and some 120 million unique TCR beta sequences from 150 million to 200 million T cells. Roughly 300 gigabases of sequencing data and 91 million or so unique TCR sequences made up an early release that covered approximately 700 HLA-typed donors. Of the roughly 400 genotyped donors, 81% fell in the genetic ancestry cluster associated with self-reported Caucasian donors. The study aimed to test whether cataloging public T cell receptors could reveal signatures of past pathogen exposure. The study used immunosequencing to profile the T cell repertoires of approximately 630 subjects and linked those repertoires to cytomegalovirus serostatus. A separate validation cohort of more than 100 different subjects was used in addition to the roughly 640-subject first cohort. High-throughput TCR immunosequencing, statistical association of individual TCRs with disease status, and machine learning were combined to predict cytomegalovirus infection status. A later analysis re-examined previously published TCR beta repertoires from roughly 650 donors and added high-resolution HLA genotyping to investigate patterns of TCR occurrence. Rather than using new phenotypic data, the later analysis identified candidate immune exposures from TCR beta sequences and from how often those sequences occurred across donors. An earlier analysis of 587 of the donors used high-throughput TCR beta sequencing to judge whether each TCR beta V gene segment behaved as functional or pseudogenic. Alongside the repertoire data, information on donor age, sex, ethnicity and CMV serostatus was compiled. A later genetic analysis used genome-wide SNP genotypes for about 60% of the roughly 670 donors, treating that subset as a discovery cohort. All discovery cohort repertoires had been generated on a single sequencing platform. HLA typing included class I and class II loci at four-digit resolution. The number of donors typed differed by locus, with roughly 629-640 for A, B, C, DRB1 and DQB1, 522 for DQA1, 600 to 610 for DPA1, and approximately 470 for DPB1. Roughly five DR-DQ haplotypes were handled as single units for association and clustering because linkage in the cohort was strong. On average, approximately 250,000 unique TCR beta nucleotide sequences were sequenced per donor among a few hundred genotyped donors of the cohort, with roughly a sixth of those sequences being non-productive.

In total, roughly 670 healthy bone marrow donors made up the cohort. All cohort members were sampled while nominally healthy, although unrecorded immune exposures were likely present. The donor tested CMV seronegative, placing the donor among the roughly 340 seronegative members of the cohort. Every donor gave a peripheral blood sample, and the peripheral blood mononuclear cells from that sample were used for TCR beta sequencing. The Qiagen DNeasy Blood Extraction Kit was used to extract genomic DNA from the blood cell samples. Library preparation was by the immunoSEQ multiplex PCR assay. The multiplex PCR relied on a mix of 60 forward primers for TCR Vbeta segments and 13 reverse primers for TCR Jbeta segments. The CDR3 region of rearranged TCR beta genes was amplified from genomic DNA with a multiplex PCR assay. On the Illumina HiSeq System, the amplified TCR beta libraries were sequenced as 87-base-pair reads. Per the authors' processing: In a later analysis, tens of millions of unique TCR beta chains were counted across the 650 to 700 repertoires, and about 9.9 million of these chains were shared by at least two donors. A nearest-neighbor algorithm error-corrected the raw reads and collapsed the reads into unique sequences, merging closely related sequences to remove PCR and sequencing errors. CDR3 sequences were aligned to IMGT reference sequences to assign V, D and J gene segments. Each retained sequence needed at least a six-nucleotide match to both a V gene segment and a J gene segment. Rearrangements were classified as productive when the CDR3 lacked stop codons and remained in frame with V and J, and all other rearrangements were classified as non-productive. Following IMGT convention, CDR3 was defined as the stretch from the second conserved V-encoded cysteine up to the conserved J-encoded phenylalanine. Sequences without an unambiguous match to a single V gene segment were excluded from the earlier analysis of 450 to 750 of the donors. In an earlier analysis of 500 to 750 of the donors, V segments were called functional above 56.7% productive rearrangements and were called segregating when the between-donor standard deviation exceeded 5%. A statistical classification framework was built to diagnose cytomegalovirus status from the catalog of TCR beta chain sequences. In a later analysis, V and J genes were assigned by comparing TCR nucleotide sequences against IMGT/GENE-DB human TR gene sequences. In a later analysis, CDR3 sequences and most-parsimonious VDJ recombination scenarios were assigned using the TCRdist pipeline. In a later analysis, each TCR beta chain was defined by its CDR3 amino acid sequence together with its V-gene family, and reads without a unique V-gene family were excluded. As a way to deal with suspected cross-contamination and a sequencing artifact, a later analysis dropped under 600 nucleotide sequences that were highly shared and had low generation probability. A later analysis calculated a clonal expansion index for each public chain from normalized within-repertoire ranks of inferred template counts. In a later analysis, generation probabilities were computed with a VDJ recombination model fitted to out-of-frame rearrangements, and the resulting probabilities were checked against IGoR. A later analysis scored TCR-TCR, TCR-HLA and TCR-CMV co-occurrence with hypergeometric tests, applying a repertoire-size bias correction to TCR pairs. False discovery rates were estimated in a later analysis by permuting HLA or CMV assignments 20 times. A later analysis grouped co-occurring TCRs with DBSCAN, adding TCRdist sequence similarity when clustering within HLA-allele-positive subsets. Repertoires with fewer than 30,000 or more than 120,000 public chains were left out of co-occurrence clustering, as were five repertoires with anomalous nucleotide sharing. TCRdb obtained this table from immuneACCESS and retained in-frame rearrangements with V and J assigned. These tables miss some clones; where compared with another copy, unresolved V genes account for less than half of the shortfall, and the remainder is unexplained. V and J calls plus clone size are reproduced from that table; the DNA served to infer D and trimming. In this sample the table shows a few hundred thousand clones, roughly 80% of which occur a single time. About 3.1% of the sample is held by the ten biggest clonotypes.

Study-level results and caveats: Linkage disequilibrium might explain the correlated functional status among segregating V segments, but an unknown experimental factor could not be ruled out. The cohort was sequenced for TCR beta chains only, and without alpha or paired-chain data the features that could be detected were limited. In a later analysis, over 15,000 TCR beta sequences were associated with specific HLA alleles at a false discovery rate of 0.05. In an earlier analysis of about 540 of the donors, most TCR beta V segments were observed in productive rearrangements about 90% or about 30% of the time, broadly matching IMGT annotations. A cluster of highly shared sequence variants was judged likely to be a technical artifact of the sequencing pipeline. The presence/absence analyses assumed that sequencing depth was roughly uniform across donors, and that assumption may not be true. In a later analysis, several top co-occurrence clusters were reported to appear linked to parvovirus B19, influenza, CMV and Epstein-Barr virus. Because HLA typing was missing for some donors at each locus, association tests included only the typed subset. A further reported finding was that TCR beta sequences accurately predicted the HLA-A and HLA-B alleles for most subjects in the first cohort. Because counts were too low, about 18 rarely observed V segments, including chromosome 9 orphons, were excluded from the earlier analysis of a few hundred of the donors. When HLA alleles, especially DR and DQ, strongly co-occurred, attributing TCR associations to individual alleles was difficult. A later genetic analysis associated a missense DCLRE1C variant with V-gene and J-gene trimming of TCR beta chains, and an independent cohort replicated the association. Compared with the approximately 700-donor mean, donors in an Asian-associated ancestry cluster had fewer N-insertions in productive TCRs, according to a later genetic analysis. According to a later analysis, TCR association rates differed among HLA loci, with DRB1 alleles showing the most associated TCRs and HLA-C alleles showing the fewest. In a later analysis, most CMV-associated TCR beta chains were found to appear HLA-restricted, with HLA associations seemingly driven largely by CMV exposure. The classifier was reported to diagnose cytomegalovirus status with high specificity and sensitivity in both the original cohort and the validation cohort. The study gave a list of under 200 TCR beta chains associated with cytomegalovirus. Immune exposure information for the cohort was limited to CMV serostatus. A few of the identified cytomegalovirus-associated TCR beta chains were confirmed in vitro to be specific for cytomegalovirus antigens. According to the authors, the approach could potentially be generalized to other disease states and immunological phenotypes. Compared with equally common non-associated chains, HLA-associated TCR beta chains in a later analysis were more clonally expanded and had lower generation probabilities. While some public TCRs were present in many individuals, most TCR sequences turned up only very rarely across donors.

The origin of this receptor is a man younger than 45 in good health and CMV-seronegative. The sample taken for sequencing was PBMCs.

The CDR3 corresponds to CSAWPAAADTQYF. The bases are TGCAGCGCCTGGCCCGCCGCGGCAGATACGCAGTATTTT. The chain is encoded by TRBV29-1 joined to TRBJ2-3; the D gene assignment is ambiguous. The CDR3 measures 13 amino acids from cysteine to phenylalanine. Here the CDR3 DNA is all that survives: 39 bases in frame from base 1. CDR1 SQVTM and CDR2 ANQGSEA were looked up in the germline V gene. Trimming takes 7 bases from V and 4 bases from J, and the germline ends sit 15 bases apart.